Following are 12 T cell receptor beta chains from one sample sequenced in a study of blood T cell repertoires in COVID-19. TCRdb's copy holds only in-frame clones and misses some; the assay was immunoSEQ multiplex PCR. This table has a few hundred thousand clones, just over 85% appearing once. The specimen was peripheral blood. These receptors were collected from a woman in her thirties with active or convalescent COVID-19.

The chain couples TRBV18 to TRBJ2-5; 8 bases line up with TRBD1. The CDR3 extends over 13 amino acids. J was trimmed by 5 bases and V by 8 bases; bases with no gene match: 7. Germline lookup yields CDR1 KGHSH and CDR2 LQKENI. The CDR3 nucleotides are TGTGCCAGCAAACTCAGGGGGCAGGAGACCCAGTACTTC. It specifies CASKLRGQETQYF.

CDR3 nucleotide sequence: TGTGCCAGCAGGGCTACAGGGTCCGAAAAACTGTTTTTT. Protein sequence: CASRATGSEKLFF. The V gene is TRBV6-5, the J gene TRBJ1-4; tentative D call: TRBD1 (6 bases). The CDR3 is made up of 13 amino acids. Germline V gene lookup returns CDR1 MNHEY and CDR2 SVGAGI. Trimming shortened V by 6 bases and J by 8 bases, and 13 bases separated the two germline ends.

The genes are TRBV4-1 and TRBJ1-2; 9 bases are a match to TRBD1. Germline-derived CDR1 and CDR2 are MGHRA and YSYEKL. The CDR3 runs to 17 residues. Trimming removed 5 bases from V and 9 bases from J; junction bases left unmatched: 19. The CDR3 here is CASSSETPGQGVDRYTF. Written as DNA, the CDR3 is TGCGCCAGCAGCTCAGAAACACCGGGACAGGGAGTTGACCGCTACACCTTC.

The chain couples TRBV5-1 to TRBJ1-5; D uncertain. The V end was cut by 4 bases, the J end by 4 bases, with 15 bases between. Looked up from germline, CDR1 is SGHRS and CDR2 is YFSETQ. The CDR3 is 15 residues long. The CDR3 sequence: CASSPGLTPNQPQHF. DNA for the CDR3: TGCGCCAGCAGCCCTGGCCTGACACCAAATCAGCCCCAGCATTTT.

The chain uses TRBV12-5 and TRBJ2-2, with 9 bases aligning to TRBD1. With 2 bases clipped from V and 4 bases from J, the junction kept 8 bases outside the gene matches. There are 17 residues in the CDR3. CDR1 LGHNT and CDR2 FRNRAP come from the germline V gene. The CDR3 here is CASGLYIQGAGTGELFF. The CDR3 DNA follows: TGTGCTAGTGGTTTGTACATACAGGGGGCGGGCACCGGGGAGCTGTTTTTT.

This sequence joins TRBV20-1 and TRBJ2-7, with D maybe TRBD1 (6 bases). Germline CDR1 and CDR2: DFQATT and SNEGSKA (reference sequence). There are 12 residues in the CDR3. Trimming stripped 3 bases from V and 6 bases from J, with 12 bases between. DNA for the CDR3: TGCAGTGCTAGTAAGGGGGTCGGCGAGCAGTACTTC. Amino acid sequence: CSASKGVGEQYF.

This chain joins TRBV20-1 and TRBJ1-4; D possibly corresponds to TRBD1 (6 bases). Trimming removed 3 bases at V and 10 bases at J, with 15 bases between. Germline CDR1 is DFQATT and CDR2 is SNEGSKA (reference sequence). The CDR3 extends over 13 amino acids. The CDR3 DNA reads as TGCAGTGCTAGTGCGGACAGTCCCAGAAAACTGTTTTTT. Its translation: CSASADSPRKLFF.

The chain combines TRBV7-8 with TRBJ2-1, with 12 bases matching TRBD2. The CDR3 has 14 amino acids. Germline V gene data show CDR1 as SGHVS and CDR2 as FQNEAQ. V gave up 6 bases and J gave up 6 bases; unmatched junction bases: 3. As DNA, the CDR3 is TGTGCCAGCAGTCAGACTAGCGGGGGCAATGAGCAGTTCTTC. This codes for CASSQTSGGNEQFF.

CDR3 in amino acids: CASSTLGRGPVEETQYF. CDR3 sequence (DNA): TGTGCCAGTAGTACCCTTGGGAGGGGCCCAGTGGAGGAGACCCAGTACTTC. This chain joins TRBV19 and TRBJ2-5; 7 bases line up with TRBD2. CDR3 length: 17 residues. The germline V gene encodes CDR1 LNHDA and CDR2 SQIVND (reference sequence). V shed 4 bases and J 5 bases; nucleotides not matched to a gene: 16.

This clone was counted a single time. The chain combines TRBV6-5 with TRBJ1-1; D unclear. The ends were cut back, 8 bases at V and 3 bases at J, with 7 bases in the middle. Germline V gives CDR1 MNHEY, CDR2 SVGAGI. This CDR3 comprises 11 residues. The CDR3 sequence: CASERDTEAFF. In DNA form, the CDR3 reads TGTGCCAGCGAAAGAGACACTGAAGCTTTCTTT.

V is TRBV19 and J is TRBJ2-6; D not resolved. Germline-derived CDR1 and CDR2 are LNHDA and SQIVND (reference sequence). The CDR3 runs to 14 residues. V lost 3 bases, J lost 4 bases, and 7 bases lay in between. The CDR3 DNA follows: TGTGCCAGTAGTATCAATCAAGGGGCCAACGTCCTGACTTTC. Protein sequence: CASSINQGANVLTF.

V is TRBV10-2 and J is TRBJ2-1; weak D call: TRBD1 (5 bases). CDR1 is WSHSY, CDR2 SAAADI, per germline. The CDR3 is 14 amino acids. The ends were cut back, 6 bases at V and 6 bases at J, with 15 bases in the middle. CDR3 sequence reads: CASSLKGQGNEQFF. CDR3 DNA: TGCGCCAGCAGCCTAAAAGGGCAGGGCAATGAGCAGTTCTTC.